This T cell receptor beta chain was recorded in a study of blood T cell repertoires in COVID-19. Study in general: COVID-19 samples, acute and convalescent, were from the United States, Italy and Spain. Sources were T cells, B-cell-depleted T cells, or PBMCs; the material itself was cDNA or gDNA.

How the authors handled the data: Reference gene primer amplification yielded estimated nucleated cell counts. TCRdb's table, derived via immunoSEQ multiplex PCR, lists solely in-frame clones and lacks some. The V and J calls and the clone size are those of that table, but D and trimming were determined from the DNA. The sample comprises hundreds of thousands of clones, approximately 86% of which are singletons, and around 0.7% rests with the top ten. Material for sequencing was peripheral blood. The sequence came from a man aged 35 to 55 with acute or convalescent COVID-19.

The CDR3 nucleotides read TGTGCCATCAGCTTTGGGACTAGCGGGAGTTACGAGCAGTACTTC. Translating it yields CAISFGTSGSYEQYF. The J gene is TRBJ2-7, the V gene TRBV10-3, with TRBD2 matching over 14 bases. The CDR3 totals 15 residues. Looked up from germline, CDR1 is ENHRY and CDR2 is SYGVKD. The V gene end was trimmed by 6 bases and the J gene end by 4 bases; junction bases not matched to a gene: 5.